The TCR beta chain described here comes from a study of neoadjuvant anti-PD-1 for oral cavity cancer. Findings and caveats of the study: Higher pretreatment Treg/Th17 ratios tracked higher pretreatment blood clonality. Each response group had just three patients in TCR analyses. After neoadjuvant nivolumab, PBMC T cell clonality was significantly higher in non-responders than responders.

The repertoire was sequenced with immunoSEQ multiplex PCR; TCRdb's copy has only in-frame clones and lacks some. The table has 6,000 to 8,500 clones, roughly 80% seen once. V gave up 5 bases and J gave up 5 bases, with 16 bases separating them. The CDR3 extends over 15 amino acids. From germline, CDR1 is MGHRA and CDR2 YSYEKL. There are a few counts of this clone. Its antigen is still unknown. The chain couples TRBV4-1 to TRBJ1-5; weak D call: TRBD1 (5 bases). This specimen was PBMCs, taken before nivolumab (anti-PD-1) treatment. The origin of this receptor is a person aged 40-85 years with oral cavity squamous cell carcinoma. CDR3 in DNA: TGCGCCAGCAGCTTCCAGATCCAGGGAGATCAGCCCCAGCATTTT. As protein: CASSFQIQGDQPQHF.